A single sample gave rise to the 20 T cell receptor beta chains below, sequenced in a study of T cell repertoires in cytomegalovirus infection. TCRdb re-analysed the reads in MiXCR, keeping a single row per CDR3 protein. The table has 750,000 to 950,000 distinct CDR3 sequences, almost 30% seen once. The antigens these receptors bind are not known. The source was cultured CD8+ T cells from PBMCs, collected from culture after CMV antigen stimulation. The receptor set was obtained from a human donor in good health (CMV status not recorded). Some clones in this sample may be carry-over from other donors' samples.

Remarks on this clonotype: This may arise from a read error, as a much more abundant clone is one base away. The genes are TRBV7-6 and TRBJ2-7, with D uncertain. The V gene lost 5 bases and the J gene lost 1 base, with 18 bases spanning the gap. CDR1 is SGHVS, CDR2 FNYEAQ, per germline. This CDR3 is built from 16 residues. CDR3 residues: CASSEEGWNGSYEQYF. In nucleotides, the CDR3 is TGTGCCAGCAGCGAAGAAGGTTGGAACGGGTCCTACGAGCAGTACTTC.

This clonotype has just a few counts. V gene TRBV7-2 combines with J gene TRBJ1-6, with D hard to call. This CDR3 contains 15 residues. Trimming left V 1 base short and J 5 bases short, with 9 bases between. Germline V gene lookup returns CDR1 SGHTA and CDR2 FQGNSA. The chain's CDR3 is CASSLGRSHNSPLHF. DNA of the CDR3: TGTGCCAGCAGCTTAGGACGGTCCCATAATTCACCCCTCCACTTT. The full variable domain, rest sourced from reference TRBV7-2 and TRBJ1-6, is GAGVSQSPSNKVTEKGKDVELRCDPISGHTALYWYRQSLGQGLEFLIYFQGNSAPDKSGLPSDRFSAERTGGSVSTLTIQRTQQEDSAVYLCASSLGRSHNSPLHFGNGTRLTVT.

CDR3 sequence: CASSQAAPPNSPLHF. CDR3 nucleotides: TGCGCCAGCAGCCAAGCTGCTCCGCCAAATTCACCCCTCCACTTT. The chain links TRBV4-1 to TRBJ1-6; D call uncertain. Germline V gene lookup returns CDR1 MGHRA and CDR2 YSYEKL. The CDR3 runs 15 residues. V lost 1 base to trimming and J lost 7 bases, with 11 bases between them.

The chain is built from TRBV19 and TRBJ1-2; D not resolved. In germline, CDR1 is LNHDA, CDR2 SQIVND (reference sequence). Between the trimmed V and J ends, which lost 0 bases and 4 bases, there was a span of 9 bases. This CDR3 is 14 amino acids long. The DNA for the CDR3 is TGTGCCAGTAGTATAGATCCTTTTGGCTATGGCTACACCTTC. It encodes CASSIDPFGYGYTF.

This clonotype was counted only a few times. This rearrangement joins TRBV6-2 or TRBV6-3 to TRBJ1-1; possible D gene TRBD1, 5 bases. There are 13 residues in the CDR3. V lost 6 bases to trimming and J lost 3 bases, with 11 bases between them. Germline V gene lookup returns CDR1 MNHEY and CDR2 SVGEGT. This CDR3 is CASRRGPYTEAFF. DNA of the CDR3: TGTGCCAGCAGAAGGGGCCCGTACACTGAAGCTTTCTTT.

This clonotype was observed a handful of times. The chain has TRBV7-2 and TRBJ1-2; D gene unclear. The CDR3 totals 15 residues. Germline V lookup: CDR1 SGHTA, CDR2 FQGNSA. V lost 9 bases and J lost 3, with 20 bases in between. The DNA for the CDR3 is TGTGCCAGTCGTTGGTTGACTCAGAGCTACTATGGCTACACCTTC. Its translation: CASRWLTQSYYGYTF.

This chain connects TRBV6-5 to TRBJ2-1; D gene ambiguous. This CDR3 is 15 amino acids long. Germline V gene lookup returns CDR1 MNHEY and CDR2 SVGAGI. V lost 0 bases to trimming and J lost 3 bases, with 9 bases between them. The CDR3 spells CASSYSGNLYNEQFF. The CDR3 nucleotides are TGTGCCAGCAGTTACTCAGGCAATCTCTACAATGAGCAGTTCTTC.

This chain links TRBV6-2 or TRBV6-3 with TRBJ2-7, with D unresolved. The CDR3 sequence is 12 residues long. Germline V gene data show CDR1 as MNHEY and CDR2 as SVGEGT. V was cut by 0 bases and J by 3 bases, with 3 bases left in between. This chain's CDR3 is CASSYSIYEQYV. The CDR3 DNA reads TGTGCCAGCAGTTACTCGATCTACGAGCAGTACGTC.

A remark on this clonotype: An end of the junction does not agree with germline; a read error may underlie this. CDR3 coding DNA: TGTGTCAGCAGCAGGGAGGACGAAATGAACACTGAAGCTTTCTTT. Its translation: CVSSREDEMNTEAFF. The chain combines TRBV5-6 with TRBJ1-1; a weak D match, TRBD1 (5 bases). CDR1 and CDR2 from the germline V gene are SGHDT and YYEEEE. The CDR3 consists of 15 residues.

The chain employs TRBV6-4 and TRBJ2-1, with no clear D. Trimming cost V 4 bases and J 0 bases, with 10 bases left between them. The CDR3 is 15 amino acids. Per the germline V gene, CDR1 is MRHNA and CDR2 is SNTAGT. The CDR3 protein is CASSARPNSYNEQFF. The DNA of the CDR3 is TGTGCCAGCAGTGCACGGCCAAACTCCTACAATGAGCAGTTCTTC.

This chain connects TRBV4-1 to TRBJ1-2; D might be TRBD1 (6 bases). The V gene lost 5 bases and the J gene lost 5 bases, with 21 bases spanning the gap. CDR1 and CDR2 (germline): MGHRA, YSYEKL. CDR3 length equals 16 residues. Here the CDR3 reads CASSSLGGPGEYGYTF. CDR3 DNA sequence: TGCGCCAGCAGCTCCCTGGGGGGGCCGGGGGAGTATGGCTACACCTTC.

The chain employs TRBV2 and TRBJ2-7; 8 bases line up with TRBD1. J gave up 2 bases and V 0 bases, and 6 bases lay outside the gene matches. Germline CDR1 and CDR2: SNHLY and FYNNEI. The CDR3 contains 16 residues. CDR3 amino acids: CASSEAPTGVTYEQYF. CDR3 nucleotide sequence: TGTGCCAGCAGTGAAGCGCCGACAGGGGTTACCTACGAGCAGTACTTC. The full variable domain, with the rest looked up from reference TRBV2 and TRBJ2-7, is EPEVTQTPSHQVTQMGQEVILRCVPISNHLYFYWYRQILGQKVEFLVSFYNNEISEKSEIFDDQFSVERPDGSNFTLKIRSTKLEDSAMYFCASSEAPTGVTYEQYFGPGTRLTVT.

V and J are TRBV27 and TRBJ1-6; D ambiguous. The CDR3 runs 14 residues. V gave up 7 bases and J gave up 8 bases, with 15 bases separating them. From germline, CDR1 is MNHEY and CDR2 SMNVEV (reference sequence). The CDR3 protein is CASTHGRRDSPLHF. In DNA form, the CDR3 reads TGTGCCAGCACGCACGGCAGAAGGGATTCACCCCTCCACTTT.

V gene TRBV6-5 combines with J gene TRBJ2-3; maybe TRBD1 (6 bases). Trimming removed 5 bases at V and 3 bases at J, with 15 bases between. Germline lookup yields CDR1 MNHEY and CDR2 SVGAGI. This CDR3 has 15 amino acids. DNA for the CDR3: TGTGCCAGCAGTAACCGGGACACCATTACAGATACGCAGTATTTT. It translates to CASSNRDTITDTQYF.

In this sample, this clonotype turned up many times. The chain employs TRBV7-9 and TRBJ1-4; perhaps TRBD1 as D (5 bases). Trimming left V 0 bases short and J 0 bases short, with 8 bases between. CDR1 is SEHNR and CDR2 is FQNEAQ in the germline V gene (reference sequence). CDR3 length: 16 residues. The CDR3 spells CASSLALGATNEKLFF. The CDR3 bases are TGTGCCAGCAGCTTAGCGTTGGGGGCAACTAATGAAAAACTGTTTTTT.

The chain couples TRBV29-1 to TRBJ2-5; the D gene could be TRBD1 or TRBD2 (5 bases each). This CDR3 contains 15 residues. CDR1 is SQVTM, CDR2 ANQGSEA, per germline. V was pared by 1 base and J by 1 base, with 13 bases between. The CDR3: CSVEGSTGTQETQYF. The CDR3 nucleotides read TGCAGCGTTGAAGGCTCAACCGGGACCCAAGAGACCCAGTACTTC.

The chain has TRBV27 and TRBJ1-1; 7 bases map to TRBD1. V shed 5 bases and J 7 bases; nucleotides not matched to a gene: 13. Germline lookup yields CDR1 MNHEY and CDR2 SMNVEV (reference sequence). The CDR3 has 15 amino acids. The CDR3 nucleotides are TGTGCCAGCAGTGTGCCGGGACAGCCAACTTTTGAAGCTTTCTTT. It encodes CASSVPGQPTFEAFF.

The chain recombines TRBV19 with TRBJ1-5; D possibly corresponds to TRBD1 (6 bases). Germline-derived CDR1 and CDR2 are LNHDA and SQIVND (reference sequence). The CDR3 covers 15 residues. Trimming left V 2 bases short and J 5 bases short, with 13 bases between. DNA for the CDR3: TGTGCCAGTAGTATAAGGAGGGGGGGCGATCAGCCCCAGCATTTT. Translating it yields CASSIRRGGDQPQHF.

This clonotype was observed a few times. V and J are TRBV7-8 and TRBJ2-5; D not certain. V lost 0 bases and J 4 bases, leaving 12 bases between the germline ends. The CDR3 loop spans 15 amino acids. The germline gives CDR1 SGHVS, CDR2 FQNEAQ. The DNA for the CDR3 is TGTGCCAGCAGCTTAGCGCCCCGGAAGCGAGAGACCCAGTACTTC. Its translation: CASSLAPRKRETQYF.

The chain combines TRBV2 with TRBJ2-3; D not resolved. With 4 bases removed from V and 0 bases from J, the gap between germline ends came to 11 bases. The germline gives CDR1 SNHLY, CDR2 FYNNEI. This CDR3 contains 15 residues. CDR3: CASSAGSTSTDTQYF. DNA of the CDR3: TGTGCCAGCAGTGCCGGTTCCACTAGCACAGATACGCAGTATTTT.